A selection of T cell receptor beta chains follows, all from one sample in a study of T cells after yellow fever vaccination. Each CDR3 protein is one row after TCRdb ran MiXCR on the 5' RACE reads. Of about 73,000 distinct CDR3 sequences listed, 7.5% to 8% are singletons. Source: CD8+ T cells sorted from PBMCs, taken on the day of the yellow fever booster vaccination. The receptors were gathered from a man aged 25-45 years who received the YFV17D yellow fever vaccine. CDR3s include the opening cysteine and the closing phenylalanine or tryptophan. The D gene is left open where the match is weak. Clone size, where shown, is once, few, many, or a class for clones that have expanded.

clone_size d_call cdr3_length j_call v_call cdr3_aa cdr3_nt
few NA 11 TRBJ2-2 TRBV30 CAWNNPGELFF TGTGCCTGGAATAACCCCGGGGAGCTGTTTTTT
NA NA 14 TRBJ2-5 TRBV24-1 CATSDFGTRGTQYF TGTGCCACCAGTGATTTTGGGACAAGGGGGACCCAGTACTTC
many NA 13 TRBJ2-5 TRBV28 CASRITATETQYF TGTGCCAGCAGGATTACCGCTACTGAGACCCAGTACTTC
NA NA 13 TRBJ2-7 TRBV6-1 CASRAGARYEQYF TGTGCCAGCCGTGCAGGAGCGAGGTACGAGCAGTACTTC
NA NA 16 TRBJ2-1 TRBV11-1 CASSFAAKPPYNEQFF TGTGCCAGCAGCTTTGCCGCTAAGCCCCCCTACAATGAGCAGTTCTTC
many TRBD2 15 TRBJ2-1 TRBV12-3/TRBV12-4 CASSLSSGHYNEQFF TGTGCCAGCAGTTTATCTAGCGGGCACTACAATGAGCAGTTCTTC
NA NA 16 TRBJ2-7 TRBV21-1 CALRLGRGYRSYEQYF TGTGCCCTCCGTTTGGGCAGGGGCTACCGCTCCTACGAGCAGTACTTC
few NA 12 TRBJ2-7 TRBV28 CASGEDFYEQYF TGTGCCAGCGGAGAGGATTTCTACGAGCAGTACTTC
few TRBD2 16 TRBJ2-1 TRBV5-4 CASSLPGGITYNEQFF TGTGCCAGCAGCTTGCCGGGAGGGATCACCTACAATGAGCAGTTCTTC
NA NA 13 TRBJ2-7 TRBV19 CASSITNSYEQYF TGTGCCAGTAGTATCACAAACTCCTACGAGCAGTACTTC
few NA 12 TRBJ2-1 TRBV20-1 CSARDSYNEQFF TGCAGTGCAAGGGACTCCTACAATGAGCAGTTCTTC
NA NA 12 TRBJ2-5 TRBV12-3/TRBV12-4 CASGYREETQYF TGTGCCAGCGGGTACAGGGAAGAGACCCAGTACTTC
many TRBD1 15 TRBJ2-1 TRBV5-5 CASSYGQGLYNEQFF TGTGCCAGCAGCTATGGACAGGGACTCTACAATGAGCAGTTCTTC
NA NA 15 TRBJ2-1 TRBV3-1 CASSLGVGRGNEQFF TGTGCCAGCAGCCTGGGGGTAGGGAGAGGGAATGAGCAGTTCTTC
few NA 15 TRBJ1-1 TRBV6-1 CASSRLRGGNTEAFF TGTGCCAGCAGTAGACTTAGGGGCGGAAACACTGAAGCTTTCTTT
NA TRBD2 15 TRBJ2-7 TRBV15 CATSIGLAGAYEQYF TGTGCCACCAGCATTGGACTAGCGGGAGCCTACGAGCAGTACTTC
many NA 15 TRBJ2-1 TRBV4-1 CASSPGLGPYNEQFF TGCGCCAGCAGCCCCGGGCTAGGACCCTACAATGAGCAGTTCTTC
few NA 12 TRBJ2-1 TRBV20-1 CSGSPATLKQFF TGCAGTGGAAGTCCGGCCACCCTTAAGCAGTTCTTC
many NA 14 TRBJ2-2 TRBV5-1 CASSPTLGPGELFF TGCGCCAGCAGCCCGACACTGGGACCCGGGGAGCTGTTTTTT
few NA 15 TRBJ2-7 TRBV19 CASSIEAPGPYEQYF TGTGCCAGTAGTATTGAAGCTCCGGGTCCCTACGAGCAGTACTTC
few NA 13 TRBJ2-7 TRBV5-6 CASSLYGSYEQYF TGTGCCAGCAGCTTGTACGGGAGCTACGAGCAGTACTTC
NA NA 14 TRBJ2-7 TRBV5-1 CASSLDGEKYEQYF TGCGCCAGCAGCTTGGACGGGGAGAAATACGAGCAGTACTTC
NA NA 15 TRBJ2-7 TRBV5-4 CASSLIGGPPYEQYF TGTGCCAGCAGCTTGATTGGCGGACCTCCCTACGAGCAGTACTTC
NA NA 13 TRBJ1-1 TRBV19 CASSKGYGDHAFF TGTGCCAGTAGTAAGGGGTACGGGGACCACGCTTTCTTT
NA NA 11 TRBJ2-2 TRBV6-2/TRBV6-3 CASSEGLEVFF TGTGCCAGCAGTGAGGGACTCGAGGTGTTTTTT
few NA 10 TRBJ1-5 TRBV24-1 CATPTQPQHF TGTGCCACCCCTACCCAGCCCCAGCATTTT
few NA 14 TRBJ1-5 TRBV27 CASSAGGSLQPQHF TGTGCCAGCAGTGCCGGCGGGTCCTTACAGCCCCAGCATTTT
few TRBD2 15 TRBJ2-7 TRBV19 CASSIVTSGTYEQYF TGTGCCAGTAGTATTGTAACTAGCGGGACCTACGAGCAGTACTTC
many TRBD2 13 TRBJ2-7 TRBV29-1 CSVARDYTYEQYF TGCAGCGTTGCCAGGGACTACACCTACGAGCAGTACTTC
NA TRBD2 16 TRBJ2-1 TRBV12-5 CASGSGLAMMSNEQFF TGTGCTAGTGGTTCGGGACTAGCGATGATGAGCAATGAGCAGTTCTTC
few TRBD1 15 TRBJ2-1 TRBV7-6 CASSLAPGQGNEQFF TGTGCCAGCAGCTTAGCCCCAGGACAGGGAAATGAGCAGTTCTTC
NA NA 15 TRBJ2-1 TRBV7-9 CASSVVASHNNEQFF TGTGCCAGCAGCGTAGTAGCGTCCCATAACAATGAGCAGTTCTTC
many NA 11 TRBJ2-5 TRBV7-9 CASSDQETQYF TGTGCCAGCAGCGACCAAGAGACCCAGTACTTC
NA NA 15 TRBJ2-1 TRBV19 CASSIDLSTYNEQLF TGTGCCAGTAGTATAGATCTTAGCACCTACAATGAGCAGCTCTTC
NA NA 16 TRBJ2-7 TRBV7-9 CASSLARVRSSYEQYF TGTGCCAGCAGCTTAGCGCGTGTGAGAAGCTCCTACGAGCAGTACTTC
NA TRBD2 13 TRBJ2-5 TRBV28 CASSPGLAGDGYF TGTGCCAGCAGTCCTGGACTAGCGGGAGATGGGTACTTC
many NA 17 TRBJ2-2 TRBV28 CASSLVITGRNVGELFF TGTGCCAGCAGTTTGGTGATAACAGGGAGGAATGTTGGGGAGCTGTTTTTT
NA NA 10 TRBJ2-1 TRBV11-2 CASTHNEQFF TGTGCCAGCACCCACAATGAGCAGTTCTTC
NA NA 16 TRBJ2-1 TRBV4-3 CASSQGVADPYNEQFF TGCGCCAGCAGCCAAGGTGTAGCGGATCCCTACAATGAGCAGTTCTTC
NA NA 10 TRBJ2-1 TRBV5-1 CASRGNEQFF TGCGCCAGCAGAGGAAATGAGCAGTTCTTC
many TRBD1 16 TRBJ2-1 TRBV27 CASTPTGQFLGDEQFF TGTGCCAGCACCCCGACGGGACAGTTTTTAGGCGATGAGCAGTTCTTC
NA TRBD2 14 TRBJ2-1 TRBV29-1 CSVLAGGPFNEQFF TGCAGCGTCTTAGCGGGAGGGCCGTTCAATGAGCAGTTCTTC
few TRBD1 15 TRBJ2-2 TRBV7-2 CASSLSRGHSGELFF TGTGCCAGCAGCTTAAGTAGGGGGCATTCCGGGGAGCTGTTTTTT
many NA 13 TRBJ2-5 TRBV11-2 CASSYLGGETQYF TGTGCCAGCAGCTACCTTGGGGGGGAGACCCAGTACTTC
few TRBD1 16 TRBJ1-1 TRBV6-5 CASSYPDRVWDTEAFF TGTGCCAGCAGTTACCCGGACAGGGTATGGGACACTGAAGCTTTCTTT
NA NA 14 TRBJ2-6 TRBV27 CASSYTGGANVLTF TGTGCCAGCAGTTATACGGGGGGGGCCAACGTCCTGACTTTC
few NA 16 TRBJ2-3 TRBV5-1 CASSLGYGGAGDTQYF TGCGCCAGCAGCTTGGGGTACGGGGGAGCGGGAGATACGCAGTATTTT
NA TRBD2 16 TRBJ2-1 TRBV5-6 CASSLGLRETGDEQFF TGTGCCAGCAGCTTGGGTCTGCGGGAGACGGGAGATGAGCAGTTCTTC
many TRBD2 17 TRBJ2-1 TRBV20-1 CSARQASGRANLNEQFF TGCAGTGCTAGACAGGCTAGCGGGAGGGCCAACCTCAATGAGCAGTTCTTC
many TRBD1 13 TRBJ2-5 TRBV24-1 CATSGTGDETQYF TGTGCCACCAGTGGGACAGGGGACGAGACCCAGTACTTC
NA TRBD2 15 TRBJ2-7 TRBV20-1 CSARGRTSGEHEQYF TGCAGTGCTAGAGGTCGAACTAGCGGGGAACACGAGCAGTACTTC
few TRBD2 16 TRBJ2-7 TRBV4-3 CASSQDGRDHSYEQYF TGCGCCAGCAGCCAAGATGGGAGGGACCACTCCTACGAGCAGTACTTC
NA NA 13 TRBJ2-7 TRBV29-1 CSVAGQNNYEQYF TGCAGCGTTGCTGGGCAAAACAACTACGAGCAGTACTTC
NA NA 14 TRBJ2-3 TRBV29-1 CSHPTGTVGDTQYF TGCAGCCACCCGACAGGGACTGTGGGGGATACGCAGTATTTT
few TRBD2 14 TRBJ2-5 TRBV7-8 CASSLLAGTETQYF TGTGCCAGCAGCTTACTAGCGGGAACAGAGACCCAGTACTTC
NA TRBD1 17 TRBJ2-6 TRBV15 CATSILGTGAGANVLTF TGTGCCACCAGCATTTTAGGGACAGGTGCTGGGGCCAACGTCCTGACTTTC
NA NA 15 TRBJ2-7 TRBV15 CATRFEENNHYEQYF TGTGCCACCAGATTCGAAGAGAACAACCACTACGAGCAGTACTTC